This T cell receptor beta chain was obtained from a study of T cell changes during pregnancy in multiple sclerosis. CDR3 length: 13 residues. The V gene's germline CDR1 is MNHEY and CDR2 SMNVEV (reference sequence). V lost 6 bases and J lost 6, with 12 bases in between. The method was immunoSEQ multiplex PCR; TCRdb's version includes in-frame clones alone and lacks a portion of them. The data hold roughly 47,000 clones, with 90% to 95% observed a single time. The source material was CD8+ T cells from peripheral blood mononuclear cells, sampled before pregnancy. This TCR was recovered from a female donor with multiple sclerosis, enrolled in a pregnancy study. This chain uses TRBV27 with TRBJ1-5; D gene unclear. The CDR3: CASRRVYGQPQHF. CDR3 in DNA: TGTGCCAGCAGGCGAGTATATGGTCAGCCCCAGCATTTT.